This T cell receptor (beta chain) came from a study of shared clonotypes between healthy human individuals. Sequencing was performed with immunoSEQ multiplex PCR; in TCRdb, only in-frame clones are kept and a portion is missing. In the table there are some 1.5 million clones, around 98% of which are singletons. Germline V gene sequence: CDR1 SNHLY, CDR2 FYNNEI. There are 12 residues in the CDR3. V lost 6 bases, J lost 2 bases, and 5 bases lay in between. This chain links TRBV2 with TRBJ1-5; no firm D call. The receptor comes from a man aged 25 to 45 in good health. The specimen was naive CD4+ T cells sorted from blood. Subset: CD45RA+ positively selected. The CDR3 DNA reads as TGTGCCAGCAGCATGCGCAATCAGCCCCAGCATTTT. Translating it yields CASSMRNQPQHF.